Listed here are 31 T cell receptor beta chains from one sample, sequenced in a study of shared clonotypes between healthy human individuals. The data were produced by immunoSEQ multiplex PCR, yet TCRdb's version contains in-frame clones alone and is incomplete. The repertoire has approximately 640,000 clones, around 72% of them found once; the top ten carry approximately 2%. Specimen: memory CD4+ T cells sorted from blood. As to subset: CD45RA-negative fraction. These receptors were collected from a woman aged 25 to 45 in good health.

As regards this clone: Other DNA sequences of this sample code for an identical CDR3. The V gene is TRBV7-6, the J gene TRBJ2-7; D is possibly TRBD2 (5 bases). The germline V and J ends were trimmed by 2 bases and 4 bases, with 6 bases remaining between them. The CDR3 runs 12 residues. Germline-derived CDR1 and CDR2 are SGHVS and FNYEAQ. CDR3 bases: TGTGCCAGCAGCTTATCGGGGTACGAGCAGTACTTC. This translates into CASSLSGYEQYF.

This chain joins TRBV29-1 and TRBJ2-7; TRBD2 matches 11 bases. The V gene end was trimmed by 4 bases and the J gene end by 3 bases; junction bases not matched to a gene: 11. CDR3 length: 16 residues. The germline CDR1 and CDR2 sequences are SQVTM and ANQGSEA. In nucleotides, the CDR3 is TGCAGCGTTGGAGAGATTACTAGCGGGAGAATCTACGAGCAGTACTTC. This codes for CSVGEITSGRIYEQYF.

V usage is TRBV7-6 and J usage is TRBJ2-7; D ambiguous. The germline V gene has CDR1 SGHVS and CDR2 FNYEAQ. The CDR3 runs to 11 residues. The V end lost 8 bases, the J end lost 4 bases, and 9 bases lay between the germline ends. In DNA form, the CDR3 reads TGTGCCAGCGGCAACGGTTACGAGCAGTACTTC. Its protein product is CASGNGYEQYF.

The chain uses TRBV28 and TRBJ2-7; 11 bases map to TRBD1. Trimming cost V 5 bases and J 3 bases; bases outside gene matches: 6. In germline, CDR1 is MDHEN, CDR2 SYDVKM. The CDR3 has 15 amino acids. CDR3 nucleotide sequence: TGTGCCAGCAGTGAGGCCGGGACAGGGGGCTACGAGCAGTACTTC. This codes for CASSEAGTGGYEQYF.

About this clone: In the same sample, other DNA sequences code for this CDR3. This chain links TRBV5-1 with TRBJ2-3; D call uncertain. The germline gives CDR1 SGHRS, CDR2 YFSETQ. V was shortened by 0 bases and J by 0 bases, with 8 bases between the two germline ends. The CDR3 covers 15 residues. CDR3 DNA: TGCGCCAGCAGCTTGGCCACAGTAAGCACAGATACGCAGTATTTT. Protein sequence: CASSLATVSTDTQYF.

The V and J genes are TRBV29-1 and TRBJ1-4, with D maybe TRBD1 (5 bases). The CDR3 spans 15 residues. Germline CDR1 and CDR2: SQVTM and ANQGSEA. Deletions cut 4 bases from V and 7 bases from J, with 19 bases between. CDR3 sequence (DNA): TGCAGCGTTGCGAGGGGTTCGGTGTACGGTGAAAAACTGTTTTTT. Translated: CSVARGSVYGEKLFF.

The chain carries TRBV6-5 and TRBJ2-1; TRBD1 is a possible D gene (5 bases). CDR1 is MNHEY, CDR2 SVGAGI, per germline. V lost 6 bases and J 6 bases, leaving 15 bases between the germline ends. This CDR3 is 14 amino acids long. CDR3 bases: TGTGCCAGCAGCCGTATCGGACAATTCAATGAGCAGTTCTTC. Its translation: CASSRIGQFNEQFF.

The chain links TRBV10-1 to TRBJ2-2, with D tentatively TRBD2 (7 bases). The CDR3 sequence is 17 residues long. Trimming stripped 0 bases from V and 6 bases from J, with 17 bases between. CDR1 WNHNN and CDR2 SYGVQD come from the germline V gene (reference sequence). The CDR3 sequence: CASSESNLGGGAGELFF. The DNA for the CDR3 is TGCGCCAGCAGTGAGTCTAATCTCGGCGGGGGCGCCGGGGAGCTGTTTTTT.

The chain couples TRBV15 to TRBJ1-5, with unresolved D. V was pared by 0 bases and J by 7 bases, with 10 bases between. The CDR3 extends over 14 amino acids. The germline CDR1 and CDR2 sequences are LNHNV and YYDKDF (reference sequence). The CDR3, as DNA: TGTGCCACCAGCAGAGATGCGAGGCAACAGCCCCAGCATTTT. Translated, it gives CATSRDARQQPQHF.

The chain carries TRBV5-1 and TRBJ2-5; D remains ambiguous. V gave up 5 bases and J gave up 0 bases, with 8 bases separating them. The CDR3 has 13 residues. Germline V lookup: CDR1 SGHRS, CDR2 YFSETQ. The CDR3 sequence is CASSSWYQETQYF. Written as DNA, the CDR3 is TGCGCCAGCAGTTCCTGGTACCAAGAGACCCAGTACTTC.

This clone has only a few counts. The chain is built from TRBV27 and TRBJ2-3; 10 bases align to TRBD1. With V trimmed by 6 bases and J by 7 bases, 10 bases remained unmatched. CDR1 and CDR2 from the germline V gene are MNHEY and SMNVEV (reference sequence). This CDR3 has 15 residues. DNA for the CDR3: TGTGCCAGCAGAACGGGACAGGGGAGTCGGAATACGCAGTATTTT. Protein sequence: CASRTGQGSRNTQYF.

CDR3: CASSPYSSGSVTGELFF. DNA of the CDR3: TGTGCCAGCAGCCCGTACTCTAGCGGGAGCGTTACCGGGGAGCTGTTTTTT. The V gene is TRBV28, the J gene TRBJ2-2; TRBD2 aligns across 10 bases. V trimming: 6 bases; J trimming: 5 bases; junction bases outside the gene matches: 12. Germline lookup yields CDR1 MDHEN and CDR2 SYDVKM. The CDR3 loop spans 17 amino acids.

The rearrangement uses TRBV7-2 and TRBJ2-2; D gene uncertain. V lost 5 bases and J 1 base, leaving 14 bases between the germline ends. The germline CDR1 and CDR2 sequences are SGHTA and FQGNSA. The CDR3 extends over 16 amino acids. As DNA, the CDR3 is TGTGCCAGCAGCAGAAATGCACTCCTGAACACCGGGGAGCTGTTTTTT. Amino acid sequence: CASSRNALLNTGELFF.

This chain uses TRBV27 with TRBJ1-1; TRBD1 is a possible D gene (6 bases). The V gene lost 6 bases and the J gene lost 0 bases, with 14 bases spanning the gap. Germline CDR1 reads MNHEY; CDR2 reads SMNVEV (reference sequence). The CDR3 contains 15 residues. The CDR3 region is CASSPRTALNTEAFF. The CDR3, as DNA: TGTGCCAGCAGCCCCCGGACAGCACTGAACACTGAAGCTTTCTTT.

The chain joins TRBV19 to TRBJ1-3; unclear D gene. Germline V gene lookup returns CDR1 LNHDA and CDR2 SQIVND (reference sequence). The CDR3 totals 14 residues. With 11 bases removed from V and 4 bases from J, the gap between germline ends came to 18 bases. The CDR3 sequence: CASTKPSAGNTIYF. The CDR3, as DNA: TGTGCCTCCACCAAGCCAAGTGCCGGAAACACCATATATTTT. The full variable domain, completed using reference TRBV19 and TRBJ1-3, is DGGITQSPKYLFRKEGQNVTLSCEQNLNHDAMYWYRQDPGQGLRLIYYSQIVNDFQKGDIAEGYSVSREKKESFPLTVTSAQKNPTAFYLCASTKPSAGNTIYFGEGSWLTVV.

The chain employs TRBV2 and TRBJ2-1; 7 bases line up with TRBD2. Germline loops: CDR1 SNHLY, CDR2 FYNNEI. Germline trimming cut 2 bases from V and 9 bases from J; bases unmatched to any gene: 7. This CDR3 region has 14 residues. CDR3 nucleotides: TGTGCCAGCAGTGAAATAGCGGGCCGGGGTGAGCAGTTCTTC. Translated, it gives CASSEIAGRGEQFF. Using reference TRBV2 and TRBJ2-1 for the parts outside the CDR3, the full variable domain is EPEVTQTPSHQVTQMGQEVILRCVPISNHLYFYWYRQILGQKVEFLVSFYNNEISEKSEIFDDQFSVERPDGSNFTLKIRSTKLEDSAMYFCASSEIAGRGEQFFGPGTRLTVL.

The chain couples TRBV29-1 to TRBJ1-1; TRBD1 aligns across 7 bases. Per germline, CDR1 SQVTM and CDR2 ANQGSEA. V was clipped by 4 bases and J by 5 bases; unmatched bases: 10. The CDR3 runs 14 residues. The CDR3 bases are TGCAGCGTTGTTCGAGGGGGCTCGGTTACTGAAGCTTTCTTT. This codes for CSVVRGGSVTEAFF. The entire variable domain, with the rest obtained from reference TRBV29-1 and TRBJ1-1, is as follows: SAVISQKPSRDICQRGTSLTIQCQVDSQVTMMFWYRQQPGQSLTLIATANQGSEATYESGFVIDKFPISRPNLTFSTLTVSNMSPEDSSIYLCSVVRGGSVTEAFFGQGTRLTVV.

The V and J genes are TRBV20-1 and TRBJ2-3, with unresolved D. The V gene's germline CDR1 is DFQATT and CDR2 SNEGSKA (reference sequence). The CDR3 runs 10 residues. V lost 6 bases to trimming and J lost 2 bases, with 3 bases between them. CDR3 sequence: CSADTDTQYF. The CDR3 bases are TGCAGTGCCGACACAGATACGCAGTATTTT.

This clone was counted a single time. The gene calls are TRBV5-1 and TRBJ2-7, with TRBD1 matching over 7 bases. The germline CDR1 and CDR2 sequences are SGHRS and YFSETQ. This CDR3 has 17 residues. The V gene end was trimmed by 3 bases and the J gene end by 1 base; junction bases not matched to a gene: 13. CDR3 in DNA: TGCGCCAGCAGCTCGTTTCTTGACAGGGTTGATTCCTACGAGCAGTACTTC. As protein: CASSSFLDRVDSYEQYF.

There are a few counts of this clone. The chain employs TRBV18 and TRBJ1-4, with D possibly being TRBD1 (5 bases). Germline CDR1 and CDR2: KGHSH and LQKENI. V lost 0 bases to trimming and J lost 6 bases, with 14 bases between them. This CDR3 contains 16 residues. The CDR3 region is CASSPPGRLVDEKLFF. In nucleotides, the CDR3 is TGTGCCAGCTCACCACCGGGACGCCTAGTTGATGAAAAACTGTTTTTT.

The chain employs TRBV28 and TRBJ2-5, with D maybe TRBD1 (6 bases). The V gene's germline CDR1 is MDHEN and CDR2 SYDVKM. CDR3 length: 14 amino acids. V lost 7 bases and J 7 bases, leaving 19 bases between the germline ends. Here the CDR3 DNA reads TGTGCCAGCACCCAGATAGACAGGCGGACGACCCAGTACTTC. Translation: CASTQIDRRTTQYF.

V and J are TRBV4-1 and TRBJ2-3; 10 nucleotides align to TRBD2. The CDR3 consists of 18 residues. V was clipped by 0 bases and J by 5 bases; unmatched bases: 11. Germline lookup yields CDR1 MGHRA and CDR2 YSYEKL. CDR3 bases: TGCGCCAGCAGCCAAGAATTGTCGGCTAGCGGGAGTATAGATACGCAGTATTTT. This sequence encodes CASSQELSASGSIDTQYF.

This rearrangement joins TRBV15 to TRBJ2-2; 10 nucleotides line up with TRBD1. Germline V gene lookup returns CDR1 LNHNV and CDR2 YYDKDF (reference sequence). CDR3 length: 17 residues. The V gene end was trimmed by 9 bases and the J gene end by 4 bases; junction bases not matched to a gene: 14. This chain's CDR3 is CATRPRGGQGSTGELFF. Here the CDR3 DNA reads TGTGCCACGAGACCGCGTGGGGGACAGGGGTCCACCGGGGAGCTGTTTTTT.

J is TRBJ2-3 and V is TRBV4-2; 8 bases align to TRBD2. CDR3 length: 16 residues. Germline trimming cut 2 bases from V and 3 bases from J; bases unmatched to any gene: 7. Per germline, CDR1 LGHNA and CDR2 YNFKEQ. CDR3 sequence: CASSQKAGVGTDTQYF. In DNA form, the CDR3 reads TGTGCCAGCAGCCAAAAAGCGGGAGTCGGGACAGATACGCAGTATTTT.

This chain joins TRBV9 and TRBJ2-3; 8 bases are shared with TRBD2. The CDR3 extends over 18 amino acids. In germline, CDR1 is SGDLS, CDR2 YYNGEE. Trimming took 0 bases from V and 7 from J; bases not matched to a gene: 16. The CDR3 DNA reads TGTGCCAGCAGCGTAGTCCCCCCTATAAGCGGGAGTCGGCATACGCAGTATTTT. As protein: CASSVVPPISGSRHTQYF.

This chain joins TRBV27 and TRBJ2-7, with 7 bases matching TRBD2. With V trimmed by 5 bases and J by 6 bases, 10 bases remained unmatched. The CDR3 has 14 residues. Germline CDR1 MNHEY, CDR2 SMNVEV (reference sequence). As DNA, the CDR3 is TGTGCCAGCAGTCCTCTGGCGGGAGCGCCCGAGCAGTACTTC. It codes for CASSPLAGAPEQYF.

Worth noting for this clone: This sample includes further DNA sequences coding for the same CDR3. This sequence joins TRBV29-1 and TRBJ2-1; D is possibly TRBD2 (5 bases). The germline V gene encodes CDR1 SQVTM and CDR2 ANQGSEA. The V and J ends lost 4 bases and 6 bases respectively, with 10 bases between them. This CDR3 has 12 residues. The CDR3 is CSVAPSGNEQFF. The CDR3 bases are TGCAGCGTTGCCCCCAGCGGCAATGAGCAGTTCTTC.

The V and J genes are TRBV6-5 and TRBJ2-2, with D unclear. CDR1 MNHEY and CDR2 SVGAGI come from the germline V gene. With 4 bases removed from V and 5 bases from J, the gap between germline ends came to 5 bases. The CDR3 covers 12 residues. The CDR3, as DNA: TGTGCCAGCAGTTTCAGGACCGGGGAGCTGTTTTTT. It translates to CASSFRTGELFF.

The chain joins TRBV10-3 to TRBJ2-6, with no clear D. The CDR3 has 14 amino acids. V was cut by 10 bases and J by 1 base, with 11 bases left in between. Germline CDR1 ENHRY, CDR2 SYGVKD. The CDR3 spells CASSFSSGANVLTF. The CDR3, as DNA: TGTGCCAGCAGCTTCTCTTCTGGGGCCAACGTCCTGACTTTC.

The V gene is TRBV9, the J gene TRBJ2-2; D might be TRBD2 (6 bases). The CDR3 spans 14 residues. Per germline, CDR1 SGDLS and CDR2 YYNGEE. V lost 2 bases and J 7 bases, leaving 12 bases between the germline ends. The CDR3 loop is CASSVLGSNGELFF. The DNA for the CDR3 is TGTGCCAGCAGCGTTCTCGGGAGTAACGGGGAGCTGTTTTTT.

This chain's CDR3 is CASSIRPNPYQPQHF. As DNA, the CDR3 is TGTGCCAGTAGTATTCGGCCCAACCCCTACCAGCCCCAGCATTTT. The rearrangement uses TRBV19 and TRBJ1-5; D is uncertain. The CDR3 runs 15 residues. CDR1 is LNHDA, CDR2 SQIVND, per germline (reference sequence). V was trimmed by 3 bases and J by 7 bases, leaving 16 bases between them.